A single sample gave rise to the 3 T cell receptor beta chains below, sequenced in a study of blood T cell repertoires in COVID-19 (dated by TCRdb to between 2020 and 2021). The library relied on the immunoSEQ multiplex PCR assay. Sourced from immuneACCESS, this table was stored by TCRdb with only in-frame sequences that have V and J called. A share of the clones is absent; for the studies checked, an unresolved V gene accounts for under half, and the remainder has no known explanation. Recorded for this sample are some 120,000 clones; 69% of them occurred a single time. Jointly, the top ten make up roughly 2.2% of the sample. Sequenced input: peripheral blood. These receptors were collected from a woman aged 70 to 79 with acute or convalescent COVID-19.

This clone was observed a handful of times. The chain links TRBV6-5 to TRBJ1-1, with D possibly matching TRBD1 (5 bases). CDR3 length: 14 residues. V was shortened by 7 bases and J by 6 bases, with 18 bases between the two germline ends. Germline V CDR1 and CDR2: MNHEY, SVGAGI. The CDR3 region has the DNA TGTGCCAGCACAAGGTGGCAGGGAGGGTCTGAAGCTTTCTTT. Protein sequence: CASTRWQGGSEAFF.

This clone has just a few counts. The V gene is TRBV7-2, the J gene TRBJ1-1; D uncertain. There are 18 residues in the CDR3. V was clipped by 2 bases and J by 0 bases, with 19 bases between them. Germline V gene sequence: CDR1 SGHTA, CDR2 FQGNSA. For the CDR3, the DNA is TGTGCCAGCAGCTTAAAATTGGGAGGCAGACTACTGAACACTGAAGCTTTCTTT. Amino acids: CASSLKLGGRLLNTEAFF. The entire variable domain, with the rest obtained from reference TRBV7-2 and TRBJ1-1, is as follows: GAGVSQSPSNKVTEKGKDVELRCDPISGHTALYWYRQSLGQGLEFLIYFQGNSAPDKSGLPSDRFSAERTGGSVSTLTIQRTQQEDSAVYLCASSLKLGGRLLNTEAFFGQGTRLTVV.

V is TRBV6-6 and J is TRBJ1-6, with D uncertain. The CDR3 length is 14 residues. Trimming removed 4 bases from V and 10 bases from J, with 14 bases in between. In germline, CDR1 is MNHNY, CDR2 SVGAGI (reference sequence). The CDR3 is CASSFGQLPSPLHF. CDR3 in DNA: TGTGCCAGCAGTTTTGGGCAGCTACCGTCACCCCTCCACTTT.